The 27 T cell receptor beta chains given below trace back to one sample, sequenced in a study of T cells expressing NK-cell markers. Using the 5' RACE reads, TCRdb records one entry per CDR3 protein without DNA. The listing records approximately 380,000 distinct CDR3 sequences. Sequencing was performed on blood T cells: a sorted CD56 or NKG2C T cell subset, CD4+ or CD8+ T cells, or bulk PBMC T cells (not recorded which). The receptors were gathered from a man aged 18 to 70 in good health.

V gene TRBV5-1 combines with J gene TRBJ1-3. The CDR3 runs 17 residues. Germline CDR1 reads SGHRS; CDR2 reads YFSETQ. The CDR3 region is CASSRYGPDTSGNTIYF.

This chain links TRBV7-9 with TRBJ2-1; TCRdb picks TRBD2, but there is no DNA to check that call. The V gene's germline CDR1 is SEHNR and CDR2 FQNEAQ (reference sequence). The CDR3 is made up of 16 amino acids. The CDR3 is CASILAGGSSYNEQFF.

The J gene is TRBJ2-3, the V gene TRBV3-1; lacking DNA, the TRBD1 call made by TCRdb goes unchecked. Germline V lookup: CDR1 LGHDT, CDR2 YNNKEL (reference sequence). The CDR3 has 14 residues. This CDR3 is CASSQLGGGDTQYF.

This sequence joins TRBV6-1 and TRBJ2-3; the D gene TCRdb calls, TRBD1, cannot be checked with no DNA. Germline values: CDR1 MNHNS, CDR2 SASEGT. The CDR3 is made up of 13 amino acids. CDR3 amino acids: CAVSRGPDNTQYF.

This chain connects TRBV18 to TRBJ2-5; TCRdb designates TRBD1, a call that cannot be tested without DNA. The germline V gene encodes CDR1 KGHSH and CDR2 LQKENI. CDR3 size: 15 residues. This chain's CDR3 is CASSPPRGLRETQYF. Combining the CDR3 with reference TRBV18 and TRBJ2-5 gives the whole variable domain NAGVMQNPRHLVRRRGQEARLRCSPMKGHSHVYWYRQLPEEGLKFMVYLQKENIIDESGMPKERFSAEFPKEGPSILRIQQVVRGDSAAYFCASSPPRGLRETQYFGPGTRLLVL.

The genes are TRBV7-2 and TRBJ2-3; TCRdb outputs TRBD1, but without DNA this stays unchecked. CDR1 is SGHTA, CDR2 FQGNSA, per germline. The CDR3 sequence is 15 residues long. The CDR3 reads CASSQIRGGTDTQYF.

This rearrangement joins TRBV5-4 to TRBJ2-7; TCRdb reports TRBD1, a call that lacks DNA to check it against. The CDR3 loop spans 15 amino acids. Germline V gene sequence: CDR1 SGHNT, CDR2 YYREEE (reference sequence). The CDR3 loop is CASSLGGTDPYEQYF.

This chain connects TRBV5-1 to TRBJ2-5; TCRdb's assignment of TRBD1 cannot be checked, as there is no DNA. The CDR3 is 14 amino acids. The V gene's germline CDR1 is SGHRS and CDR2 YFSETQ. This CDR3 is CASSKPSGTETQYF.

The chain has TRBV15 and TRBJ2-3; TCRdb proposes TRBD1, but this gene call is untestable without DNA. CDR1 LNHNV and CDR2 YYDKDF come from the germline V gene (reference sequence). The CDR3 extends over 16 amino acids. The CDR3 sequence is CATSRGGPRGVDTQYF. The whole variable domain, filled in from reference TRBV15 and TRBJ2-3, reads DAMVIQNPRYQVTQFGKPVTLSCSQTLNHNVMYWYQQKSSQAPKLLFHYYDKDFNNEADTPDNFQSRRPNTSFCFLDIRSPGLGDTAMYLCATSRGGPRGVDTQYFGPGTRLTVL.

This chain's CDR3 is CSARDSWQIYGYTF. V is TRBV20-1 and J is TRBJ1-2. CDR1 is DFQATT and CDR2 is SNEGSKA in the germline V gene (reference sequence). The CDR3 runs to 14 residues.

The chain employs TRBV3-1 and TRBJ1-4; the D call of TRBD1 rests on TCRdb alone, since no DNA is present to check it. In germline, CDR1 is LGHDT, CDR2 YNNKEL (reference sequence). This CDR3 has 15 amino acids. This CDR3 reads CASSLTGAAGEKLFF.

The genes are TRBV11-2 and TRBJ2-5; TCRdb calls TRBD1, which cannot be checked without DNA. Per the germline V gene, CDR1 is SGHAT and CDR2 is FQNNGV. CDR3 length: 15 amino acids. The CDR3 protein is CASSLLGQFQETQYF.

This chain joins TRBV5-1 and TRBJ1-2; TCRdb returns TRBD1, unconfirmable since there is no DNA. The CDR3 runs 16 residues. Germline CDR1 is SGHRS and CDR2 is YFSETQ. The CDR3 protein is CASRRDRDSRTYGYTF.

The V call is TRBV4-1, the J call TRBJ2-1; the D gene TCRdb calls, TRBD2, cannot be checked with no DNA. From germline, CDR1 is MGHRA and CDR2 YSYEKL. The CDR3 extends over 15 amino acids. This CDR3 reads CASSQGRGGADEQFF.

The chain joins TRBV6-5 to TRBJ2-1; TCRdb selects TRBD2, and the lack of DNA leaves this call unchecked. In germline, CDR1 is MNHEY, CDR2 SVGAGI. CDR3 length equals 17 residues. The chain's CDR3 is CASSYSIGATTHNEQFF.

V is TRBV6-6 and J is TRBJ2-7. The length of the CDR3 is 11 residues. Germline CDR1 reads MNHNY; CDR2 reads SVGAGI (reference sequence). The CDR3 spells CASTGNYEQYF.

The rearrangement joins TRBV28 to TRBJ2-7; TCRdb returns TRBD1, unconfirmable since there is no DNA. CDR3 length equals 16 residues. CDR1 MDHEN and CDR2 SYDVKM come from the germline V gene. CDR3 loop: CASSLEGGSRAYEQYF.

The rearrangement links TRBV6-4 to TRBJ1-1. The CDR3 extends over 13 amino acids. Germline V lookup: CDR1 MRHNA, CDR2 SNTAGT. CDR3 sequence: CASSNRMNTEAFF.

The chain couples TRBV23-1 to TRBJ1-5; TCRdb selects TRBD1, and the lack of DNA leaves this call unchecked. TRBV23-1 is an ORF, and what it does is uncertain. There are 13 residues in the CDR3. The CDR3 loop is CASTQGVHQPQHF.

The rearrangement uses TRBV20-1 and TRBJ2-1; checking the TCRdb D call of TRBD1 is not possible without DNA. CDR1 DFQATT and CDR2 SNEGSKA come from the germline V gene (reference sequence). This CDR3 is built from 13 residues. The CDR3 loop reads CSAPRTGDNEQFF.

The J gene is TRBJ1-2, the V gene TRBV7-2; TCRdb calls TRBD1, which cannot be checked without DNA. CDR3 length: 13 residues. CDR1 and CDR2 (germline): SGHTA, FQGNSA. The CDR3 is CASSDRGNYGYTF. Filled out from reference TRBV7-2 and TRBJ1-2, the complete variable domain reads GAGVSQSPSNKVTEKGKDVELRCDPISGHTALYWYRQSLGQGLEFLIYFQGNSAPDKSGLPSDRFSAERTGGSVSTLTIQRTQQEDSAVYLCASSDRGNYGYTFGSGTRLTVV.

The chain combines TRBV2 with TRBJ1-4; the D call from TCRdb, TRBD1, cannot be confirmed without DNA. There are 14 residues in the CDR3. Germline-derived CDR1 and CDR2 are SNHLY and FYNNEI. CDR3: CASSDQGVTEKLFF.

The rearrangement uses TRBV30 and TRBJ2-2. This CDR3 contains 14 residues. The germline V gene has CDR1 GTSNPN and CDR2 SVGIG (reference sequence). The CDR3 is CAWSTSTQTGELFF.

This chain connects TRBV27 to TRBJ1-2; the D gene TCRdb calls, TRBD1, cannot be checked with no DNA. CDR3 size: 12 residues. Germline V gives CDR1 MNHEY, CDR2 SMNVEV (reference sequence). The CDR3 sequence is CASRRGLDGYTF.

V and J are TRBV29-1 and TRBJ2-5; as DNA is missing, the TRBD1 call by TCRdb cannot be tested. Germline CDR1 and CDR2: SQVTM and ANQGSEA. This CDR3 has 15 amino acids. The CDR3 spells CSVEDPLDSQETQYF.

J is TRBJ1-6 and V is TRBV12-3 or TRBV12-4; TCRdb lists TRBD1, though no DNA is available to test this call. This CDR3 contains 13 residues. CDR3 protein: CASSLAPGAPLHF.

This CDR3 reads CASSLVRGGAFF. The rearrangement links TRBV7-9 to TRBJ1-1; checking the TCRdb D call of TRBD1 is not possible without DNA. The CDR3 is made up of 12 amino acids. Per the germline V gene, CDR1 is SEHNR and CDR2 is FQNEAQ (reference sequence).